Each of the 31 T cell receptor beta chains below was sequenced from the same sample in a study of cytomegalovirus exposure and HLA in healthy donors. The PCR used 60 Vbeta and 13 Jbeta primers. Assay: immunoSEQ multiplex PCR; the TCRdb copy retains only in-frame clones and omits some. The sample yields some 170,000 clones, approximately 84% seen once. The sample comprised PBMCs. Receptor source: a female donor in good health and CMV-seronegative.

This clone was seen a single time. This chain uses TRBV9 with TRBJ2-3; D ambiguous. V lost 0 bases and J lost 10, with 12 bases in between. The CDR3 runs 13 residues. The germline CDR1 and CDR2 sequences are SGDLS and YYNGEE. CDR3 region: CASSVAQNEAQYF. Written as DNA, the CDR3 is TGTGCCAGCAGCGTAGCCCAAAATGAGGCGCAGTATTTT.

V usage is TRBV12-5 and J usage is TRBJ2-3; a weak D match, TRBD1 (5 bases). The germline V gene encodes CDR1 LGHNT and CDR2 FRNRAP. Trimming left V 4 bases short and J 2 bases short, with 16 bases between. The CDR3 loop spans 16 amino acids. CDR3 sequence: CASGSGRQLHTDTQYF. In DNA, the CDR3 is TGTGCTAGTGGTTCTGGCCGACAGCTACACACAGATACGCAGTATTTT. The full variable domain, rest sourced from reference TRBV12-5 and TRBJ2-3, is DARVTQTPRHKVTEMGQEVTMRCQPILGHNTVFWYRQTMMQGLELLAYFRNRAPLDDSGMPKDRFSAEMPDATLATLKIQPSEPRDSAVYFCASGSGRQLHTDTQYFGPGTRLTVL.

V and J are TRBV28 and TRBJ2-7; the D gene is possibly TRBD2 (5 bases). The germline V gene has CDR1 MDHEN and CDR2 SYDVKM. The CDR3 spans 14 residues. The V end lost 8 bases, the J end lost 2 bases, and 16 bases lay between the germline ends. CDR3 residues: CASQDSATTYEQYF. The CDR3, as DNA: TGTGCCAGCCAGGACTCGGCTACTACCTACGAGCAGTACTTC.

V is TRBV19 and J is TRBJ1-1; D not certain. In germline, CDR1 is LNHDA, CDR2 SQIVND (reference sequence). Trimming left V 8 bases short and J 3 bases short, with 10 bases between. The CDR3 runs 12 residues. CDR3 residues: CASRLWDTEAFF. CDR3 coding DNA: TGTGCCAGTCGACTCTGGGACACTGAAGCTTTCTTT.

The V gene is TRBV12-5, the J gene TRBJ1-1, with TRBD1 matching 8 bases. The germline V gene encodes CDR1 LGHNT and CDR2 FRNRAP. The CDR3 covers 15 residues. The J segment lost 5 bases and the V segment lost 5 bases, leaving 10 bases of the junction unmatched. CDR3 DNA sequence: TGTGCTAGTGGTATAACAGGGGGACGCCTGACTGAAGCTTTCTTT. It translates to CASGITGGRLTEAFF.

The chain employs TRBV18 and TRBJ2-1; 7 bases fit TRBD1. This CDR3 region has 16 residues. Germline CDR1 KGHSH, CDR2 LQKENI. The ends lost 5 bases at V and 0 bases at J; junction bases unmatched: 7. The CDR3: CASSRDSASSYNEQFF. DNA of the CDR3: TGTGCCAGCTCAAGGGACAGCGCTAGCTCCTACAATGAGCAGTTCTTC. Looking up the rest from reference TRBV18 and TRBJ2-1 gives the full variable domain: NAGVMQNPRHLVRRRGQEARLRCSPMKGHSHVYWYRQLPEEGLKFMVYLQKENIIDESGMPKERFSAEFPKEGPSILRIQQVVRGDSAAYFCASSRDSASSYNEQFFGPGTRLTVL.

The V call is TRBV5-1, the J call TRBJ1-1; tentative D call: TRBD1 (6 bases). The CDR3 has 13 amino acids. Between the trimmed V and J ends, which lost 2 bases and 5 bases, there was a span of 10 bases. Germline V lookup: CDR1 SGHRS, CDR2 YFSETQ. The CDR3, as DNA: TGCGCCAGCAGCTTCGCAGGGGAGACTGAAGCTTTCTTT. Translation gives CASSFAGETEAFF.

This rearrangement joins TRBV29-1 to TRBJ2-3, with 12 positions matching TRBD1. This CDR3 comprises 13 residues. Germline assignment: CDR1 SQVTM and CDR2 ANQGSEA. V shed 6 bases, J shed 4 bases, and the junction held 2 bases outside the gene matches. The CDR3 loop is CSVGQGASDTQYF. The CDR3 DNA follows: TGCAGCGTGGGACAGGGGGCTTCAGATACGCAGTATTTT.

CDR3: CASSRPTSGGDNEQFF. CDR3 nucleotide sequence: TGCGCCAGCAGCCGACCAACTAGCGGGGGGGACAATGAGCAGTTCTTC. This chain links TRBV5-1 with TRBJ2-1; 13 positions match TRBD2. The CDR3 has 16 amino acids. With 4 bases clipped from V and 5 bases from J, the junction kept 6 bases outside the gene matches. CDR1 and CDR2 from the germline V gene are SGHRS and YFSETQ.

The sample holds a few counts of this clone. The chain carries TRBV6-1 and TRBJ1-5; 12 nucleotides align to TRBD1. Trimming took 3 bases from V and 6 from J; bases not matched to a gene: 3. CDR3 length equals 15 residues. From germline, CDR1 is MNHNS and CDR2 SASEGT. The CDR3 sequence: CASSEGQGAGQPQHF. The CDR3 DNA sequence: TGTGCCAGCAGTGAGGGACAGGGGGCGGGTCAGCCCCAGCATTTT.

This sequence joins TRBV11-2 and TRBJ2-3; TRBD2 matches at 8 bases. CDR3 length: 15 residues. The germline gives CDR1 SGHAT, CDR2 FQNNGV. V gave up 4 bases and J gave up 6 bases; unmatched junction bases: 9. CDR3: CASSSRWRGGDTQYF. In DNA, the CDR3 is TGTGCCAGCAGCTCCCGGTGGCGCGGGGGGGATACGCAGTATTTT.

The V and J genes are TRBV27 and TRBJ2-3; a weak D match, TRBD2 (6 bases). CDR3 length: 14 residues. Germline V gene sequence: CDR1 MNHEY, CDR2 SMNVEV (reference sequence). Trimming took off 6 bases at V and 2 bases at J, with 12 bases between the two ends. The CDR3 protein is CASRLLASTDTQYF. The CDR3 coding sequence is TGTGCCAGCAGGCTACTAGCATCCACAGATACGCAGTATTTT.

This clone was detected a few times. V usage is TRBV7-8 and J usage is TRBJ2-7, with D maybe TRBD1 (6 bases). CDR1 is SGHVS and CDR2 is FQNEAQ in the germline V gene. V lost 4 bases and J lost 2, with 15 bases in between. This CDR3 has 15 residues. The CDR3 region is CASSSPTGSPYEQYF. The CDR3 DNA is TGTGCCAGCAGCTCCCCGACAGGATCGCCCTACGAGCAGTACTTC.

The chain carries TRBV11-2 and TRBJ2-1; D is perhaps TRBD2 (6 bases). V was trimmed by 3 bases and J by 2 bases, leaving 11 bases between them. CDR3 length equals 15 residues. Germline-derived CDR1 and CDR2 are SGHAT and FQNNGV. The CDR3 sequence: CASSFLTGAYNEQFF. The CDR3 DNA sequence: TGTGCCAGCAGCTTTCTCACGGGGGCCTACAATGAGCAGTTCTTC.

In the case of this clone: At one of its ends the junction is not consistent with the germline gene, which may arise from a read error. The CDR3 DNA sequence: TGTGCCAGCAGCCAAGAGATCGGGGGACCCAAGTGCTTC. Translated: CASSQEIGGPKCF. This chain joins TRBV14 and TRBJ2-7, with TRBD2 as a possible D gene (6 bases). Germline V gene data show CDR1 as SGHDN and CDR2 as FVKESK. This CDR3 is 13 amino acids long.

The chain couples TRBV7-3 to TRBJ2-1, with 7 bases matching TRBD2. The germline CDR1 and CDR2 sequences are SGHTA and FQGTGA. V trimming: 5 bases; J trimming: 5 bases; junction bases outside the gene matches: 6. The CDR3 length is 14 residues. The CDR3 DNA sequence: TGTGCCAGCAGCCCTATAGGGACTAACAATGAGCAGTTCTTC. This gives the protein CASSPIGTNNEQFF.

There are a few counts of this clone. This chain uses TRBV27 with TRBJ1-1, with D possibly matching TRBD1 (5 bases). Trimming took 5 bases from V and 4 from J, leaving 20 bases between them. The V gene's germline CDR1 is MNHEY and CDR2 SMNVEV (reference sequence). The CDR3 sequence is 16 residues long. This CDR3 is CASSLLAGLGGTEAFF. The CDR3 coding sequence is TGTGCCAGCAGTCTCCTCGCGGGACTCGGGGGCACTGAAGCTTTCTTT.

The chain links TRBV19 to TRBJ1-6; D not resolved. The CDR3 loop spans 12 amino acids. V lost 4 bases to trimming and J lost 9 bases, with 7 bases between them. The germline V gene has CDR1 LNHDA and CDR2 SQIVND (reference sequence). The CDR3 is CASSRWSSPLHF. The CDR3, as DNA: TGTGCCAGTAGTAGGTGGAGTTCACCCCTCCACTTT.

This chain links TRBV5-1 with TRBJ1-2; 7 nucleotides align to TRBD1. After removal of 4 bases from V and 6 bases from J, the junction contained 3 bases not matched to a gene. CDR1 and CDR2 from the germline V gene are SGHRS and YFSETQ. There are 12 residues in the CDR3. The CDR3 coding sequence is TGCGCCAGCAGCCAAGACAGGGATGGCTACACCTTC. As protein: CASSQDRDGYTF.

V usage is TRBV6-5 and J usage is TRBJ2-2; D might be TRBD1 (6 bases). CDR1 is MNHEY and CDR2 is SVGAGI in the germline V gene. V lost 5 bases and J lost 2, with 12 bases in between. The CDR3 has 15 residues. CDR3: CASSGRDTNTGELFF. The CDR3 DNA reads as TGTGCCAGCAGTGGCCGGGACACAAACACCGGGGAGCTGTTTTTT.

The chain recombines TRBV6-5 with TRBJ1-6, with D perhaps matching TRBD1 (6 bases). V gave up 4 bases and J gave up 5 bases, with 9 bases separating them. Germline loops: CDR1 MNHEY, CDR2 SVGAGI. The CDR3 covers 14 residues. The CDR3 sequence: CASSLPGDNSPLHF. The CDR3 nucleotides are TGTGCCAGCAGTTTGCCAGGGGATAATTCACCCCTCCACTTT.

This clone has just a few counts. The chain couples TRBV28 to TRBJ2-3; D is ambiguous. This CDR3 has 13 residues. The ends were cut back, 3 bases at V and 2 bases at J, with 6 bases in the middle. Germline CDR1 reads MDHEN; CDR2 reads SYDVKM. The CDR3 sequence: CASSLAHTDTQYF. The CDR3 DNA sequence: TGTGCCAGCAGTTTGGCACACACAGATACGCAGTATTTT. Supplemented by reference TRBV28 and TRBJ2-3, the full variable domain reads DVKVTQSSRYLVKRTGEKVFLECVQDMDHENMFWYRQDPGLGLRLIYFSYDVKMKEKGDIPEGYSVSREKKERFSLILESASTNQTSMYLCASSLAHTDTQYFGPGTRLTVL.

This chain links TRBV29-1 with TRBJ1-2; 7 nucleotides align to TRBD1. The germline gives CDR1 SQVTM, CDR2 ANQGSEA. The CDR3 sequence is 15 residues long. V shed 1 base, J shed 8 bases, and the junction held 13 bases outside the gene matches. CDR3 amino acids: CSVEGTEDRVAGYTF. The DNA of the CDR3 is TGCAGCGTTGAAGGAACGGAAGACAGGGTAGCAGGCTACACCTTC.

The rearrangement joins TRBV7-8 to TRBJ2-7; a possible D gene is TRBD2 (6 bases). V dropped 3 bases and J dropped 7 bases, with 13 bases sitting between them. The germline gives CDR1 SGHVS, CDR2 FQNEAQ. This CDR3 has 13 residues. The CDR3 nucleotides are TGTGCCAGCAGCTTGGGTAGGGACTGGGAGCAGTACTTC. It is translated as CASSLGRDWEQYF.

V and J are TRBV21-1 and TRBJ1-3; the table assigns TRBD1, which was not confirmed against the DNA. TRBV21-1 is a pseudogene. The CDR3 consists of 15 residues. CDR3: CASSKRDSSGNTIYF. CDR3 DNA: TGTGCCAGCAGCAAACGCGACAGCTCTGGAAACACCATATATTTT.

The rearrangement joins TRBV5-4 to TRBJ2-3; 8 bases are shared with TRBD1. CDR3 length equals 14 residues. J was trimmed by 1 base and V by 4 bases; bases with no gene match: 2. Per the germline V gene, CDR1 is SGHNT and CDR2 is YYREEE (reference sequence). The CDR3 sequence: CASSPGQGTDTQYF. The CDR3, as DNA: TGTGCCAGCAGCCCGGGACAGGGCACAGATACGCAGTATTTT.

This clone was seen only a few times. The V gene is TRBV28, the J gene TRBJ1-1; D not resolved. The V gene lost 6 bases and the J gene lost 1 base, with 3 bases spanning the gap. CDR3 length: 11 amino acids. CDR1 and CDR2 from the germline V gene are MDHEN and SYDVKM. The DNA for the CDR3 is TGTGCCAGCAGACAGAACACTGAAGCTTTCTTT. Protein: CASRQNTEAFF.

This clone showed up just once. The rearrangement joins TRBV5-1 to TRBJ1-6; 9 bases agree with TRBD1. Trimming took 4 bases from V and 10 from J; bases not matched to a gene: 6. The CDR3 is 14 residues long. Germline V gene data show CDR1 as SGHRS and CDR2 as YFSETQ. For the CDR3, the DNA is TGCGCCAGCAGCACGGGGACAGGGACCTCACCCCTCCACTTT. This sequence encodes CASSTGTGTSPLHF.

The rearrangement links TRBV19 to TRBJ1-1, with D possibly TRBD1 on 5 matching bases. Trimming took off 3 bases at V and 1 base at J, with 12 bases between the two ends. From germline, CDR1 is LNHDA and CDR2 SQIVND (reference sequence). The length of the CDR3 is 15 residues. CDR3 region: CASSIIHGQNTEAFF. The DNA of the CDR3 is TGTGCCAGTAGTATTATTCACGGACAGAACACTGAAGCTTTCTTT.

Worth noting for this clone: This sample includes further DNA sequences coding for the same CDR3. The chain links TRBV5-4 to TRBJ2-7, with 10 positions matching TRBD1. CDR3 length: 14 amino acids. V was clipped by 0 bases and J by 4 bases; unmatched bases: 1. The V gene's germline CDR1 is SGHNT and CDR2 YYREEE (reference sequence). CDR3 sequence: CASSLGTGGYEQYF. Written as DNA, the CDR3 is TGTGCCAGCAGCTTGGGGACAGGGGGATACGAGCAGTACTTC.

V is TRBV2 and J is TRBJ1-1; a possible D gene is TRBD1 (6 bases). CDR3 length equals 17 residues. Deletions cut 0 bases from V and 4 bases from J, with 18 bases between. Germline V gives CDR1 SNHLY, CDR2 FYNNEI. The CDR3 loop is CASSEAGSRGRGTEAFF. In DNA form, the CDR3 reads TGTGCCAGCAGTGAAGCGGGAAGCAGGGGCCGAGGCACTGAAGCTTTCTTT. Together with reference TRBV2 and TRBJ1-1, the CDR3 gives the full variable domain: EPEVTQTPSHQVTQMGQEVILRCVPISNHLYFYWYRQILGQKVEFLVSFYNNEISEKSEIFDDQFSVERPDGSNFTLKIRSTKLEDSAMYFCASSEAGSRGRGTEAFFGQGTRLTVV.